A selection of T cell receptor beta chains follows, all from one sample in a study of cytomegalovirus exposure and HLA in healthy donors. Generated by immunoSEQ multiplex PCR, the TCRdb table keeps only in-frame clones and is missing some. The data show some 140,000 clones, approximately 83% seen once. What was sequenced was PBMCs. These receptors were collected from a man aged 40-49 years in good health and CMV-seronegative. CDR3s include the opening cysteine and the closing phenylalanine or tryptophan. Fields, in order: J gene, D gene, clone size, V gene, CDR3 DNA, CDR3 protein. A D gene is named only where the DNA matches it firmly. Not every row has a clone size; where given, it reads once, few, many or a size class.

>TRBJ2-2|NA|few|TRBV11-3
TGTGCCAGCAGCCCCCTCTCCGGGGAGCTGTTTTTT
CASSPLSGELFF
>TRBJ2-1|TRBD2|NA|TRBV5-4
TGTGCCAGCAGCACGGGGGGGCTTAACTACAATGAGCAGTTCTTC
CASSTGGLNYNEQFF
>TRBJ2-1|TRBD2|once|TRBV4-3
TGCGCCAGCAGCCAAGAGGGACTAGCGGGACGGAACCCCTACAATGAGCAGTTCTTC
CASSQEGLAGRNPYNEQFF
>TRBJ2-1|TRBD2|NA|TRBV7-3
TGTGCCAGCAGCCTAAAATCCGGGACTAGCGGAAACAATGAGCAGTTCTTC
CASSLKSGTSGNNEQFF
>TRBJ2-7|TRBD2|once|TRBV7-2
TGTGCCAGCAGCACCCCGCTTGGACTAGCGGGAGGGCCTGCCGAGCAGTACTTC
CASSTPLGLAGGPAEQYF
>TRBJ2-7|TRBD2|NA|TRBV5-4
TGTGCCAGCAGCTTTGGAGGGGCGGGAGGAGATGGCGAGCAGTACTTC
CASSFGGAGGDGEQYF
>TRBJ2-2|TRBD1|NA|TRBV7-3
TGTGCCAGCACCCGATCTCCGAGACAGGGGACCGGGGAGCTGTTTTTT
CASTRSPRQGTGELFF
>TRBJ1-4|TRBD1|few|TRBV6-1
TGTGCCAGCAGTGATGTTCCGGGACAGGGTGGTGAAAAACTGTTTTTT
CASSDVPGQGGEKLFF
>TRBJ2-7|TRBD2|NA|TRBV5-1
TGCGCCAGCAGGGAAGGGACTAGCGGGACCTACGAGCAGTACTTC
CASREGTSGTYEQYF
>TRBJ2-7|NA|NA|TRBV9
TGTGCCAGCAGCTCGGGGGTAACCTACGAGCAGTACTTC
CASSSGVTYEQYF
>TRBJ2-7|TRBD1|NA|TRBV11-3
TGTGCCAGCAGCACCGGGACAGGCTCCTACGAGCAGTACTTC
CASSTGTGSYEQYF
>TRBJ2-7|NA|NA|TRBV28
TGTGCCAGCAGTCCCCCGGACAGTCCGGGCGAGCAGTACTTC
CASSPPDSPGEQYF
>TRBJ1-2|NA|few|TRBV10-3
TGTGCCATCAGGCGCAGGGATGATAAGGATGGCTACACCTTC
CAIRRRDDKDGYTF
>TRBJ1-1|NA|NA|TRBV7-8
TGTGCCAGCAGCCAGGGACGGGGGACGAACACTGAAGCTTTCTTT
CASSQGRGTNTEAFF
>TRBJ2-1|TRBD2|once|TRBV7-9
TGTGCCAGCAGCCGCGGGACTAGCGGGAGCGATGAGCAGTTCTTC
CASSRGTSGSDEQFF
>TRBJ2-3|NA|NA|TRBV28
TGTGCCAGCAGTCCACAGTGGTCTGGCACAGATACGCAGTATTTT
CASSPQWSGTDTQYF
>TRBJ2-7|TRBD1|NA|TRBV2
TGTGCCAGTATGGGACAGGGGGAGGTCTACGAGCAGTACTTC
CASMGQGEVYEQYF
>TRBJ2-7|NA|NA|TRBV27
TGTGCCAGCTGGGAGGTGGACTACGAGCAGTACTTC
CASWEVDYEQYF
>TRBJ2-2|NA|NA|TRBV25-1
TGTGCCAGCACCCGGCAGGGGAACACCGGGGAGCTGTTTTTT
CASTRQGNTGELFF
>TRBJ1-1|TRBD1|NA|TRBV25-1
TGTGCCAGCAGCCTCGGACAGGGGGCCCCCATGGACACTGAAGCTTTCTTT
CASSLGQGAPMDTEAFF
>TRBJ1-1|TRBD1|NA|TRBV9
TGTGCCAGCGGAAGCCCCGGGACAGGGAACACTGAAGCTTTCTTT
CASGSPGTGNTEAFF
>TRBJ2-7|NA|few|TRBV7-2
TGTGCCAGCAGCTTACTGCGGGGGCGCGGGTACGAGCAGTACTTC
CASSLLRGRGYEQYF
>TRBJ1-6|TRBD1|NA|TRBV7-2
TGTGCCAGCAGCTTAGTTCAGGGGGATTCACCCCTCCACTTT
CASSLVQGDSPLHF
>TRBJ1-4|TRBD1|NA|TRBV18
TGTGCCAGCTCAGACGGGACAGGGAGTGAAAAACTGTTTTTT
CASSDGTGSEKLFF
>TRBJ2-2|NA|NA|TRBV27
TGTGCCAGCAATTCAGGGCAGACGAACACCGGGGAGCTGTTTTTT
CASNSGQTNTGELFF
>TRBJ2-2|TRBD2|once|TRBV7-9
TGTGCCAGCAGACTCTCCGGGACTAGCGGGAGTACCGGGGAGCTGTTTTTT
CASRLSGTSGSTGELFF
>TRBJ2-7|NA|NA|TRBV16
TGTGCCAGCAGCCGGACAAACTACGAGCAGTACTTC
CASSRTNYEQYF
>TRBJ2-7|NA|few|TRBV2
TGTGCCAGCAGTGGCGACATTTCCTACGAGCAGTACTTC
CASSGDISYEQYF
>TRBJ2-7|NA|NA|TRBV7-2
TGTGCCAGCAGCTTAGTCGCGGGGTCGGCCTACGAGCAGTACTTC
CASSLVAGSAYEQYF
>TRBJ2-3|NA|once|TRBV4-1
TGCGCCAGCAGCCAAGGAAGGGGGTCTAGCACAGATACGCAGTATTTT
CASSQGRGSSTDTQYF
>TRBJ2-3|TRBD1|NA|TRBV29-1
TGCAGCGTTGAAGTCTGGGGACAGGGGTTTGATACGCAGTATTTT
CSVEVWGQGFDTQYF
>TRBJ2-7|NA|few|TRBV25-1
TGTGCCAGCAGTGACACACCGGGGAAGCAGTACTTC
CASSDTPGKQYF